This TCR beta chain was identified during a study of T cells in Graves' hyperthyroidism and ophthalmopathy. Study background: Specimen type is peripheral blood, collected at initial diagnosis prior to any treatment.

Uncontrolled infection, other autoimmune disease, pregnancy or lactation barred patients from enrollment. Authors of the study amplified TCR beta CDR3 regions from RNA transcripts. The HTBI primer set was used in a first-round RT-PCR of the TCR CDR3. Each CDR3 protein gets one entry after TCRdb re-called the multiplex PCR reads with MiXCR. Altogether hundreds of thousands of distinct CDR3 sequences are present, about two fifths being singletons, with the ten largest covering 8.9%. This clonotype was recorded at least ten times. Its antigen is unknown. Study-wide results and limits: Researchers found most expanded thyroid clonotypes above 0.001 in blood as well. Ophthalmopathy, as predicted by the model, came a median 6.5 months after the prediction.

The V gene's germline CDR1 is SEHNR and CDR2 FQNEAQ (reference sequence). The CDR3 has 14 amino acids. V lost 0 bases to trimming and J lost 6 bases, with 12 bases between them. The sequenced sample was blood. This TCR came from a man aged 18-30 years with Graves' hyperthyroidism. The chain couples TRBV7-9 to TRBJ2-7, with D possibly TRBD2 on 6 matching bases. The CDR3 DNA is TGTGCCAGCAGCTTAGCGGCGGGGCATGGCGAGCAGTACTTC. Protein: CASSLAAGHGEQYF. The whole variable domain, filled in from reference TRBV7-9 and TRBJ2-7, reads DTGVSQNPRHKITKRGQNVTFRCDPISEHNRLYWYRQTLGQGPEFLTYFQNEAQLEKSRLLSDRFSAERPKGSFSTLEIQRTEQGDSAMYLCASSLAAGHGEQYFGPGTRLTVT.